What follows are 19 T cell receptor beta chains derived from one specimen sequenced in a study of blood T cell repertoires in COVID-19. Sequenced by immunoSEQ multiplex PCR; TCRdb stores in-frame clones only, minus some. Found here are some 39,000 clones, roughly nine tenths of them singletons; the top ten hold around 5.3%. The sequenced sample consisted of peripheral blood. The receptors come from a human donor in a cohort sampled during active COVID-19.

This chain connects TRBV19 to TRBJ2-3, with 7 bases identical to TRBD2. The germline V gene has CDR1 LNHDA and CDR2 SQIVND (reference sequence). The CDR3 loop spans 14 amino acids. Germline trimming cut 6 bases from V and 4 bases from J; bases unmatched to any gene: 7. CDR3 residues: CASSLGLAADTQYF. The CDR3 DNA reads TGTGCCAGTAGCCTGGGGCTAGCGGCAGATACGCAGTATTTT. The full variable domain, with the rest looked up from reference TRBV19 and TRBJ2-3, is DGGITQSPKYLFRKEGQNVTLSCEQNLNHDAMYWYRQDPGQGLRLIYYSQIVNDFQKGDIAEGYSVSREKKESFPLTVTSAQKNPTAFYLCASSLGLAADTQYFGPGTRLTVL.

The V gene is TRBV28, the J gene TRBJ1-5; 7 bases match TRBD1. V dropped 3 bases and J dropped 7; count of bases not matched to a gene: 6. The germline V gene encodes CDR1 MDHEN and CDR2 SYDVKM. The CDR3 covers 14 residues. CDR3 in DNA: TGTGCCAGCAGTTTGACAGGGAGTCGGCAGCCCCAGCATTTT. Protein sequence: CASSLTGSRQPQHF.

The chain links TRBV29-1 to TRBJ2-2; 8 nucleotides agree with TRBD1. V gave up 4 bases and J gave up 2 bases; unmatched junction bases: 6. CDR3 length equals 15 residues. Germline CDR1 is SQVTM and CDR2 is ANQGSEA. The CDR3, as DNA: TGCAGCGTTGGTCAGACAGGGGCCAACACCGGGGAGCTGTTTTTT. Translating it yields CSVGQTGANTGELFF.

The chain uses TRBV12-3 or TRBV12-4 and TRBJ1-6; D gene uncertain. The CDR3 runs 12 residues. The V end lost 2 bases, the J end lost 10 bases, and 6 bases lay between the germline ends. CDR3 region: CASSLSRSPLHF. The CDR3 DNA reads as TGTGCCAGCAGTTTATCCCGGTCACCCCTCCACTTT.

The J gene is TRBJ2-1, the V gene TRBV18, with TRBD2 matching over 11 bases. Germline assignment: CDR1 KGHSH and CDR2 LQKENI. CDR3 length equals 15 residues. The ends lost 4 bases at V and 3 bases at J; junction bases unmatched: 2. This CDR3 reads CASSHLAGGYNEQFF. CDR3 in DNA: TGTGCCAGCTCACATCTAGCGGGAGGCTACAATGAGCAGTTCTTC.

The CDR3, as DNA: TGTGCCAGCAGCAGACAGGCTGGCACAGATACGCAGTATTTT. As protein: CASSRQAGTDTQYF. The chain links TRBV5-5 to TRBJ2-3; possible D gene TRBD1, 6 bases. The CDR3 spans 14 residues. V was shortened by 4 bases and J by 1 base, with 10 bases between the two germline ends. Looked up from germline, CDR1 is SGHKS and CDR2 is YYEKEE (reference sequence).

CDR3 loop: CAAKGGDYEQYF. In nucleotides, the CDR3 is TGTGCCGCCAAAGGAGGGGACTACGAGCAGTACTTC. The rearrangement joins TRBV10-3 to TRBJ2-7; a weak D match, TRBD2 (6 bases). The CDR3 loop spans 12 amino acids. Germline V gene sequence: CDR1 ENHRY, CDR2 SYGVKD. The V and J ends lost 11 bases and 3 bases respectively, with 14 bases between them.

The CDR3 here is CASSQEAGGHTGELFF. CDR3 bases: TGTGCCAGCAGCCAAGAAGCGGGAGGGCACACCGGGGAGCTGTTTTTT. The chain carries TRBV4-2 and TRBJ2-2; 10 bases are a match to TRBD2. V lost 0 bases to trimming and J lost 3 bases; unmatched junction nucleotides: 1. From germline, CDR1 is LGHNA and CDR2 YNFKEQ. CDR3 length: 16 residues.

The chain joins TRBV27 to TRBJ1-1; the D is unclear. The CDR3 totals 14 residues. Germline V CDR1 and CDR2: MNHEY, SMNVEV (reference sequence). The V and J ends lost 6 bases and 2 bases respectively, with 13 bases between them. DNA for the CDR3: TGTGCCAGCAGCCCCAACGCGGCTAACACTGAAGCTTTCTTT. It translates to CASSPNAANTEAFF.

The J gene is TRBJ2-2, the V gene TRBV14, with unresolved D. Germline V gene data show CDR1 as SGHDN and CDR2 as FVKESK. V was cut by 0 bases and J by 0 bases, with 11 bases left in between. The CDR3 consists of 17 residues. Here the CDR3 reads CASSQEFWPTNTGELFF. CDR3 sequence (DNA): TGTGCCAGCAGCCAAGAATTTTGGCCGACGAACACCGGGGAGCTGTTTTTT.

The J gene is TRBJ2-1, the V gene TRBV2, with 11 bases aligning to TRBD1. This CDR3 comprises 15 residues. J gave up 6 bases and V 5 bases, and 6 bases lay outside the gene matches. Germline values: CDR1 SNHLY, CDR2 FYNNEI. The CDR3 DNA reads TGTGCCAGCAGTCGGGACGGGACAGGGGGCAATGAGCAGTTCTTC. Translation gives CASSRDGTGGNEQFF.

The rearrangement uses TRBV5-6 and TRBJ1-4; D is ambiguous. The CDR3 consists of 15 residues. Looked up from germline, CDR1 is SGHDT and CDR2 is YYEEEE. V lost 1 base and J 8 bases, leaving 15 bases between the germline ends. In DNA form, the CDR3 reads TGTGCCAGCAGCTTGCTGGAGGGCGGTGGCGAAAAACTGTTTTTT. Translation: CASSLLEGGGEKLFF.

The V and J genes are TRBV27 and TRBJ2-7; TRBD2 agrees at 9 bases. CDR1 MNHEY and CDR2 SMNVEV come from the germline V gene (reference sequence). The CDR3 length is 17 residues. V lost 8 bases, J lost 0 bases, and 14 bases stayed unmatched. The CDR3 DNA sequence: TGTGCCAGCGGACGCTTATCTAGCGGGATCAACTCCTACGAGCAGTACTTC. This codes for CASGRLSSGINSYEQYF.

This clone came up once. V usage is TRBV5-1 and J usage is TRBJ1-3; 9 bases map to TRBD1. With 0 bases clipped from V and 4 bases from J, the junction kept 5 bases outside the gene matches. The CDR3 is 16 residues long. Looked up from germline, CDR1 is SGHRS and CDR2 is YFSETQ. The CDR3 DNA reads TGCGCCAGCAGCTTGGGGGACAGGGTCTCAGGAAACACCATATATTTT. Protein: CASSLGDRVSGNTIYF.

This CDR3 is CASSFRSYNEQFF. In DNA form, the CDR3 reads TGTGCCAGCAGTTTTCGGAGCTACAATGAGCAGTTCTTC. The rearrangement joins TRBV12-3 or TRBV12-4 to TRBJ2-1; D unclear. The CDR3 covers 13 residues. Trimming cost V 3 bases and J 3 bases, with 6 bases left between them.

The chain combines TRBV7-2 with TRBJ2-1, with 8 bases fitting TRBD2. CDR1 is SGHTA and CDR2 is FQGNSA in the germline V gene. Trimming removed 4 bases from V and 2 bases from J; junction bases left unmatched: 4. The CDR3 is 15 residues long. The DNA of the CDR3 is TGTGCCAGCAGCTGGAGCGGGAGAACCTACAATGAGCAGTTCTTC. Its protein is CASSWSGRTYNEQFF.

The chain employs TRBV5-1 and TRBJ2-1; tentatively, D is TRBD2 (5 bases). The CDR3 is 13 amino acids. From germline, CDR1 is SGHRS and CDR2 YFSETQ. Deletions cut 5 bases from V and 6 bases from J, with 12 bases between. This chain's CDR3 is CASRFEGFNEQFF. CDR3 nucleotide sequence: TGCGCCAGCAGGTTTGAGGGTTTCAATGAGCAGTTCTTC. Variable domain in full (rest from reference TRBV5-1 and TRBJ2-1): KAGVTQTPRYLIKTRGQQVTLSCSPISGHRSVSWYQQTPGQGLQFLFEYFSETQRNKGNFPGRFSGRQFSNSRSEMNVSTLELGDSALYLCASRFEGFNEQFFGPGTRLTVL.

This clone has only one observation. This rearrangement joins TRBV10-3 to TRBJ2-1; TRBD2 matches at 8 bases. This CDR3 region has 14 residues. J gave up 7 bases and V 3 bases, and 5 bases lay outside the gene matches. Germline V gene sequence: CDR1 ENHRY, CDR2 SYGVKD. In nucleotides, the CDR3 is TGTGCCATCAGTGAACCGGGGGGGGTGAATGAGCAGTTCTTC. This gives the protein CAISEPGGVNEQFF.

V is TRBV11-2 and J is TRBJ2-3; TRBD2 aligns across 8 bases. CDR3 length: 15 amino acids. J lost 1 base, V lost 6 bases, and 6 bases had no gene match. The germline V gene encodes CDR1 SGHAT and CDR2 FQNNGV. CDR3 sequence: CASRKSGGRTDTQYF. The CDR3 region has the DNA TGTGCCAGCAGGAAAAGCGGGGGCCGCACAGATACGCAGTATTTT.